This T cell receptor (beta chain) was obtained from a study of blood T cell repertoires in COVID-19. Across the study: The United States, Italy and Spain provided the acute and convalescent COVID-19 samples. PBMCs, B-cell-depleted T cells, or T cells were the source of the cDNA or gDNA that made up the material.

Methods used by the authors: Amplifying reference gene primers gave estimates of nucleated cell counts. Generated by immunoSEQ multiplex PCR, the TCRdb table keeps only in-frame clones and is missing some. V and J calls and clone size come straight from that table; D and trimming were deduced from the DNA. The table lists around 97,000 clones, approximately 82% of them singletons, with roughly a tenth in the top ten. Trimming removed 4 bases at V and 3 bases at J, with 4 bases between. This CDR3 has 11 residues. From germline, CDR1 is MDHEN and CDR2 SYDVKM. Sequences were obtained from peripheral blood. The V call is TRBV28, the J call TRBJ2-7; D not resolved. This sequence was found in a man between 65 and 79 years old with acute or convalescent COVID-19. The CDR3 bases are TGTGCCAGCAGTTCCTTCTACGAGCAGTACTTC. This codes for CASSSFYEQYF.